The rows below give T cell receptor beta chains drawn from one sample of a study of blood T cell repertoires in COVID-19. Profiling relied on immunoSEQ multiplex PCR, and the TCRdb table lists in-frame clones only, not all of them. The repertoire holds roughly 20,000 clones, nearly 90% seen once, with 10% to 15% in the top ten. Material for sequencing was peripheral blood. The source is a man in his sixties with active COVID-19. The CDR3 runs from the conserved cysteine through the conserved F or W. A D gene is named only where the DNA matches it firmly. Expanded clones get a size class; other rows say once, few or many, or leave the size out.

clone_size: NA
j_call: TRBJ2-7
d_call: TRBD2
cdr3_length: 16
v_call: TRBV5-1
cdr3_aa: CASSWGAGTSSYEQYF

clone_size: NA
j_call: TRBJ2-2
d_call: NA
cdr3_length: 13
v_call: TRBV6-2/TRBV6-3
cdr3_aa: CASSSRNTGELFF

clone_size: NA
j_call: TRBJ2-2
d_call: NA
cdr3_length: 15
v_call: TRBV6-1
cdr3_aa: CASSEAGANTGELFF

clone_size: NA
j_call: TRBJ1-4
d_call: NA
cdr3_length: 14
v_call: TRBV19
cdr3_aa: CASSKNRVVEKLFF

clone_size: NA
j_call: TRBJ2-2
d_call: TRBD2
cdr3_length: 16
v_call: TRBV9
cdr3_aa: CASSQGRRGGFGELFF

clone_size: NA
j_call: TRBJ1-2
d_call: NA
cdr3_length: 13
v_call: TRBV29-1
cdr3_aa: CSVVIEWLDGYTF

clone_size: NA
j_call: TRBJ1-5
d_call: NA
cdr3_length: 15
v_call: TRBV6-6
cdr3_aa: CASSYLDGINQPQHF

clone_size: NA
j_call: TRBJ2-7
d_call: NA
cdr3_length: 13
v_call: TRBV4-1
cdr3_aa: CASSPFEAYEQYF

clone_size: once
j_call: TRBJ2-5
d_call: TRBD1
cdr3_length: 15
v_call: TRBV24-1
cdr3_aa: CATSDYTGDGETQYF

clone_size: NA
j_call: TRBJ1-5
d_call: NA
cdr3_length: 13
v_call: TRBV12-3/TRBV12-4
cdr3_aa: CASSLGQDQPQHF

clone_size: NA
j_call: TRBJ2-7
d_call: TRBD1
cdr3_length: 15
v_call: TRBV7-9
cdr3_aa: CASSFTGVSPYEQYF

clone_size: NA
j_call: TRBJ2-7
d_call: TRBD1
cdr3_length: 14
v_call: TRBV7-3
cdr3_aa: CASSHIQGAYEQYF

clone_size: NA
j_call: TRBJ1-1
d_call: NA
cdr3_length: 12
v_call: TRBV7-9
cdr3_aa: CASRSGRTEAFF

clone_size: NA
j_call: TRBJ2-2
d_call: TRBD2
cdr3_length: 17
v_call: TRBV29-1
cdr3_aa: CSVMKASGGSNTGELFF

clone_size: NA
j_call: TRBJ1-1
d_call: TRBD1
cdr3_length: 14
v_call: TRBV10-3
cdr3_aa: CAIREQGGNTEAFF

clone_size: NA
j_call: TRBJ2-7
d_call: NA
cdr3_length: 12
v_call: TRBV2
cdr3_aa: CASSRGGWEQYF

clone_size: NA
j_call: TRBJ2-2
d_call: NA
cdr3_length: 15
v_call: TRBV7-2
cdr3_aa: CASSLVRRNTGELFF

clone_size: NA
j_call: TRBJ1-5
d_call: NA
cdr3_length: 18
v_call: TRBV19
cdr3_aa: CASSIRVGGTEDNQPQHF

clone_size: NA
j_call: TRBJ2-3
d_call: TRBD2
cdr3_length: 17
v_call: TRBV5-1
cdr3_aa: CASSLAGTSGSQATQYF

clone_size: NA
j_call: TRBJ2-3
d_call: TRBD2
cdr3_length: 17
v_call: TRBV9
cdr3_aa: CASSVGGTSGSTDTQYF

clone_size: NA
j_call: TRBJ1-2
d_call: NA
cdr3_length: 14
v_call: TRBV20-1
cdr3_aa: CSASTPDRRRGYTF

clone_size: NA
j_call: TRBJ2-5
d_call: TRBD1
cdr3_length: 13
v_call: TRBV19
cdr3_aa: CASSADRAETQYF

clone_size: once
j_call: TRBJ2-7
d_call: NA
cdr3_length: 11
v_call: TRBV29-1
cdr3_aa: CSVASGAEQYF

clone_size: NA
j_call: TRBJ2-1
d_call: TRBD1
cdr3_length: 10
v_call: TRBV20-1
cdr3_aa: CSASRDRRFF

clone_size: NA
j_call: TRBJ1-4
d_call: NA
cdr3_length: 18
v_call: TRBV9
cdr3_aa: CASSHPRGGLATNEKLFF

clone_size: NA
j_call: TRBJ2-2
d_call: TRBD2
cdr3_length: 14
v_call: TRBV19
cdr3_aa: CASSGGSGSGELFF

clone_size: NA
j_call: TRBJ2-1
d_call: NA
cdr3_length: 13
v_call: TRBV6-5
cdr3_aa: CASGRDSDNEQFF

clone_size: NA
j_call: TRBJ2-1
d_call: TRBD2
cdr3_length: 16
v_call: TRBV4-2
cdr3_aa: CASSQDGLAGDNEQFF

clone_size: NA
j_call: TRBJ2-3
d_call: NA
cdr3_length: 11
v_call: TRBV5-4
cdr3_aa: CASSSPGTQYF

clone_size: NA
j_call: TRBJ2-7
d_call: NA
cdr3_length: 17
v_call: TRBV30
cdr3_aa: CAWRYVDRPRRGGEQYF

clone_size: few
j_call: TRBJ2-7
d_call: NA
cdr3_length: 14
v_call: TRBV11-3
cdr3_aa: CASQPKRGAYEQYF

clone_size: NA
j_call: TRBJ1-2
d_call: TRBD1
cdr3_length: 17
v_call: TRBV9
cdr3_aa: CASTGSEGTAANYGYTF

clone_size: NA
j_call: TRBJ1-2
d_call: NA
cdr3_length: 15
v_call: TRBV7-3
cdr3_aa: CASSLNSDRNYGYTF

clone_size: NA
j_call: TRBJ2-7
d_call: NA
cdr3_length: 15
v_call: TRBV2
cdr3_aa: CASSPGLRSAYEQYF

clone_size: NA
j_call: TRBJ1-2
d_call: TRBD1
cdr3_length: 17
v_call: TRBV19
cdr3_aa: CASSPGTGALGNYGYTF

clone_size: NA
j_call: TRBJ2-5
d_call: TRBD2
cdr3_length: 16
v_call: TRBV11-3
cdr3_aa: CASSLASGGDQETQYF

clone_size: few
j_call: TRBJ1-1
d_call: TRBD1
cdr3_length: 16
v_call: TRBV5-6
cdr3_aa: CASSLVVRGRGTEAFF

clone_size: NA
j_call: TRBJ2-3
d_call: NA
cdr3_length: 17
v_call: TRBV3-1/TRBV3-2
cdr3_aa: CASSQGSSRDPTDTQYF

clone_size: few
j_call: TRBJ2-2
d_call: TRBD1
cdr3_length: 15
v_call: TRBV6-5
cdr3_aa: CASSPRDSNTGELFF

clone_size: large
j_call: TRBJ2-7
d_call: TRBD1
cdr3_length: 13
v_call: TRBV24-1
cdr3_aa: CAADRGGAYEQYF

clone_size: few
j_call: TRBJ1-5
d_call: NA
cdr3_length: 14
v_call: TRBV19
cdr3_aa: CASSIMSSDQPQHF

clone_size: NA
j_call: TRBJ2-7
d_call: TRBD2
cdr3_length: 15
v_call: TRBV5-6
cdr3_aa: CASSFGSGLTIVQYF

clone_size: NA
j_call: TRBJ2-1
d_call: TRBD2
cdr3_length: 15
v_call: TRBV9
cdr3_aa: CASSVLADSYNEQFF

clone_size: NA
j_call: TRBJ1-5
d_call: NA
cdr3_length: 12
v_call: TRBV18
cdr3_aa: CASSHDQGPQHF

clone_size: once
j_call: TRBJ2-7
d_call: TRBD1
cdr3_length: 15
v_call: TRBV4-1
cdr3_aa: CASSQVAGTDYEQYF

clone_size: NA
j_call: TRBJ2-7
d_call: TRBD2
cdr3_length: 15
v_call: TRBV7-9
cdr3_aa: CASSLAGGVAYEQYF